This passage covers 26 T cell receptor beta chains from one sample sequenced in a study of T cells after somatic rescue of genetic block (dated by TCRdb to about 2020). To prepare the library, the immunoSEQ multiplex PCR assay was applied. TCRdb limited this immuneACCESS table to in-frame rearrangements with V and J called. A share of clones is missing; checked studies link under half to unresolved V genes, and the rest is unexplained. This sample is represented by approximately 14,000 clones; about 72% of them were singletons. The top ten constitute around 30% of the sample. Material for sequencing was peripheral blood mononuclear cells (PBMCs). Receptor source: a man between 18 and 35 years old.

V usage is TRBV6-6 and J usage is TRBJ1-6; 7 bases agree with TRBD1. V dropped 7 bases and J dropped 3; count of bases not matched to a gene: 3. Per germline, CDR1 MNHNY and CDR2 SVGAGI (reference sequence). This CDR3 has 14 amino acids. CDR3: CASKGQIYNSPLHF. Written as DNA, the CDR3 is TGTGCCAGCAAGGGACAGATCTATAATTCACCCCTCCACTTT.

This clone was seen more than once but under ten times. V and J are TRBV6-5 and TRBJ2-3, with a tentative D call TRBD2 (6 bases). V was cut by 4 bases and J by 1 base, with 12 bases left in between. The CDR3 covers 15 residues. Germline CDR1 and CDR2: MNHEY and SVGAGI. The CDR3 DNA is TGTGCCAGCAGTTTCGCGCGGGGAGGCACAGATACGCAGTATTTT. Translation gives CASSFARGGTDTQYF.

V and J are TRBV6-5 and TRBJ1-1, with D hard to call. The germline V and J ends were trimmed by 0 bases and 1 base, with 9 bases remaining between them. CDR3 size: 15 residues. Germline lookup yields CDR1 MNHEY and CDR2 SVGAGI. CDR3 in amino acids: CASSYSSAANTEAFF. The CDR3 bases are TGTGCCAGCAGTTACTCTTCGGCGGCGAACACTGAAGCTTTCTTT.

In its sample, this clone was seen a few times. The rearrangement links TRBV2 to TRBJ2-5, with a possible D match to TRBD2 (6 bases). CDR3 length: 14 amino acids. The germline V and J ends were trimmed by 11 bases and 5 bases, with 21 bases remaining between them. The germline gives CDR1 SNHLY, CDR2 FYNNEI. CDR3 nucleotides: TGTGCCTGTGAAGGAACCCCGGGGGAGGAGACCCAGTACTTC. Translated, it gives CACEGTPGEETQYF. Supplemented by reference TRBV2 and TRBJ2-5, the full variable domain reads EPEVTQTPSHQVTQMGQEVILRCVPISNHLYFYWYRQILGQKVEFLVSFYNNEISEKSEIFDDQFSVERPDGSNFTLKIRSTKLEDSAMYFCACEGTPGEETQYFGPGTRLLVL.

The CDR3 region has the DNA TGTGCCAGCAGTTTATCGCTTCTAAGACAGGGGGCGGCCGGCTACACCTTC. Translating it yields CASSLSLLRQGAAGYTF. V gene TRBV28 combines with J gene TRBJ1-2; 10 bases agree with TRBD1. The J segment lost 8 bases and the V segment lost 1 base, leaving 13 bases of the junction unmatched. The CDR3 extends over 17 amino acids. Germline CDR1 MDHEN, CDR2 SYDVKM.

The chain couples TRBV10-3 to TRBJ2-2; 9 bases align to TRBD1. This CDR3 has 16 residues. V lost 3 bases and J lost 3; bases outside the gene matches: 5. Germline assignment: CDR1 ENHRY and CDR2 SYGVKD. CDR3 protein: CAISDHRGQDTGELFF. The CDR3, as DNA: TGTGCCATCAGTGACCACAGGGGGCAAGACACCGGGGAGCTGTTTTTT.

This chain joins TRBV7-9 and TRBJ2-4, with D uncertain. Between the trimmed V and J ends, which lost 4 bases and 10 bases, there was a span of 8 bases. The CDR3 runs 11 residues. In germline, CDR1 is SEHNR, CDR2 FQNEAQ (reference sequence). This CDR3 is CASSSDGIQYF. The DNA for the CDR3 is TGTGCCAGCAGCTCTGACGGGATTCAGTACTTC.

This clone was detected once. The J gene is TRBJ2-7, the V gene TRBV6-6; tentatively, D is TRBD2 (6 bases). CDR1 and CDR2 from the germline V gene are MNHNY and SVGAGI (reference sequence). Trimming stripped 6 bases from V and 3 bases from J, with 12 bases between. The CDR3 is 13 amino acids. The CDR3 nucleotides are TGTGCCAGCAGGGCGGGGCTCGTCTACGAGCAGTACTTC. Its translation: CASRAGLVYEQYF.

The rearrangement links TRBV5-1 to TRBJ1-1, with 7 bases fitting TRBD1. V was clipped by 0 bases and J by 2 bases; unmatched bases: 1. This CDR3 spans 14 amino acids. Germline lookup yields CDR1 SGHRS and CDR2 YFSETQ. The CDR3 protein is CASSLDRGNTEAFF. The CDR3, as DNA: TGCGCCAGCAGCTTGGACAGGGGAAACACTGAAGCTTTCTTT.

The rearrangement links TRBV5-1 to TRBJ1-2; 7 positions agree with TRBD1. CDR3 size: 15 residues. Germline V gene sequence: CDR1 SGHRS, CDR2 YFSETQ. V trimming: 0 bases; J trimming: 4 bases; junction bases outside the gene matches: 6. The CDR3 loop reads CASSLGDSGTYGYTF. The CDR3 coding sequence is TGCGCCAGCAGCTTGGGGGACAGTGGGACCTATGGCTACACCTTC. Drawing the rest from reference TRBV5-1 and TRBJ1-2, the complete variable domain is KAGVTQTPRYLIKTRGQQVTLSCSPISGHRSVSWYQQTPGQGLQFLFEYFSETQRNKGNFPGRFSGRQFSNSRSEMNVSTLELGDSALYLCASSLGDSGTYGYTFGSGTRLTVV.

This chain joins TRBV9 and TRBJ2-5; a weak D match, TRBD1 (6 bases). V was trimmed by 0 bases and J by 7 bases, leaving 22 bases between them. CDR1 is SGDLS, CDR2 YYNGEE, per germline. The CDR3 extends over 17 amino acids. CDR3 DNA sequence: TGTGCCAGCAGCGTAGATGGCATACAGGGACCCTTGGGGACCCAGTACTTC. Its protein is CASSVDGIQGPLGTQYF.

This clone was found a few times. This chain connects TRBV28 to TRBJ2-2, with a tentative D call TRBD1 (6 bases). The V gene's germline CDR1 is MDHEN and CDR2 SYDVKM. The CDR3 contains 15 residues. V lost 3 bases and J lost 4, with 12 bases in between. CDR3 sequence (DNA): TGTGCCAGCAGTTTGAACAGGGCCTTCACCGGGGAGCTGTTTTTT. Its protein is CASSLNRAFTGELFF.

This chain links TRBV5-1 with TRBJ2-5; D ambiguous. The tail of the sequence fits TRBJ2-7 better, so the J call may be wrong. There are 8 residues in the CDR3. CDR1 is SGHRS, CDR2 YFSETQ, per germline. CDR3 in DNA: TGCGCCACAGGCGAGCAGTACTTC. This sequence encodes CATGEQYF.

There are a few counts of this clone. The CDR3 protein is CASSPGTSSLNEQFF. In DNA form, the CDR3 reads TGTGCCAGCAGCCCCGGGACTAGCAGTCTAAATGAGCAGTTCTTC. The V call is TRBV9, the J call TRBJ2-1, with 9 bases lining up with TRBD2. The germline V gene has CDR1 SGDLS and CDR2 YYNGEE. V lost 4 bases to trimming and J lost 7 bases; unmatched junction nucleotides: 9. This CDR3 spans 15 amino acids.

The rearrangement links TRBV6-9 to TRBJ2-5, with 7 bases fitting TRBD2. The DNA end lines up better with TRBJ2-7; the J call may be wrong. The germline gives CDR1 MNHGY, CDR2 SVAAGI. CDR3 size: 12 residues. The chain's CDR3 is CASSYPGGEQYF. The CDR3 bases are TGTGCCAGCAGTTACCCGGGAGGCGAGCAGTACTTC.

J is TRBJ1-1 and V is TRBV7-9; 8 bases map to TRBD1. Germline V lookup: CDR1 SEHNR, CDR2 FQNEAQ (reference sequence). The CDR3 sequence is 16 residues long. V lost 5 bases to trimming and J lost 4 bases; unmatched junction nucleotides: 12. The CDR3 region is CASSGRTGRTGTEAFF. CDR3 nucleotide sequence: TGTGCCAGCAGCGGTCGGACAGGGCGGACCGGCACTGAAGCTTTCTTT.

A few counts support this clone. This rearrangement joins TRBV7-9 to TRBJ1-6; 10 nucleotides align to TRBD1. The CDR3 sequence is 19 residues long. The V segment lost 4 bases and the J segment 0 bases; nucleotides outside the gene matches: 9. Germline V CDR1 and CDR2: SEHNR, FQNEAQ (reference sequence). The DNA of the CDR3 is TGTGCCAGCAGCTCACCCCGGGACAGGGGATTCTCCTATAATTCACCCCTCCACTTT. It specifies CASSSPRDRGFSYNSPLHF.

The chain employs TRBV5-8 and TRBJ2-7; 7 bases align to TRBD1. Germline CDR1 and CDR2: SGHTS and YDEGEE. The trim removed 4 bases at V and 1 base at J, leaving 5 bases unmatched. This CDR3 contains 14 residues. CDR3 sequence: CASSATGWSYEQYF. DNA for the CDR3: TGTGCCAGCAGCGCGACAGGGTGGTCCTACGAGCAGTACTTC. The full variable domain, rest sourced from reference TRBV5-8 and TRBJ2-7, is EAGVTQSPTHLIKTRGQQATLRCSPISGHTSVYWYQQALGLGLQFLLWYDEGEERNRGNFPPRFSGRQFPNYSSELNVNALELEDSALYLCASSATGWSYEQYFGPGTRLTVT.

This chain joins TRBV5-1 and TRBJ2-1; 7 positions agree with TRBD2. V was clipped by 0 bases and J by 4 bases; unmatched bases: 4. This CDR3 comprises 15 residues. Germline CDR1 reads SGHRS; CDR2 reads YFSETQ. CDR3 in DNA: TGCGCCAGCAGCTTGGTGGCTAGCGGATACAATGAGCAGTTCTTC. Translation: CASSLVASGYNEQFF.

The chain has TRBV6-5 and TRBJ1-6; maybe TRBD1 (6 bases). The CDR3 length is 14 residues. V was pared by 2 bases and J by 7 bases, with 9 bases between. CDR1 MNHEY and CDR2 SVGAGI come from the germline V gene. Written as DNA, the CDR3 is TGTGCCAGCAGTTACGGGACAAAGAATTCACCCCTCCACTTT. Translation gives CASSYGTKNSPLHF.

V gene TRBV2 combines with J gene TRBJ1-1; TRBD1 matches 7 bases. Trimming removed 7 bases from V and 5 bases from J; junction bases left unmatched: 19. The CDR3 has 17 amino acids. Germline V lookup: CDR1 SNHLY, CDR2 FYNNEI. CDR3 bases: TGTGCCAGCAAGAGGTACAGGGGTTCGTCTAGGGCTACTGAAGCTTTCTTT. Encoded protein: CASKRYRGSSRATEAFF.

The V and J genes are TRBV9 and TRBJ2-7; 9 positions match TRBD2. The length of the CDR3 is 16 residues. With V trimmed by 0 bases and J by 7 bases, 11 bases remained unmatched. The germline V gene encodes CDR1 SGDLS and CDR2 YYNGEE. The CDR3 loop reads CASSVAASGALVEQYF. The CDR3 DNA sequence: TGTGCCAGCAGCGTAGCGGCTAGCGGGGCCCTGGTGGAGCAGTACTTC.

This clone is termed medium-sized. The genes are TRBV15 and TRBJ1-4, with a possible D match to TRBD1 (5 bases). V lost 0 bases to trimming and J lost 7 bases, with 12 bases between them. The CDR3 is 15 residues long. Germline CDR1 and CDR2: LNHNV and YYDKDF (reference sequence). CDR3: CATSRDRGQGEKLFF. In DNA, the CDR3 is TGTGCCACCAGCAGAGATAGAGGGCAGGGTGAAAAACTGTTTTTT.

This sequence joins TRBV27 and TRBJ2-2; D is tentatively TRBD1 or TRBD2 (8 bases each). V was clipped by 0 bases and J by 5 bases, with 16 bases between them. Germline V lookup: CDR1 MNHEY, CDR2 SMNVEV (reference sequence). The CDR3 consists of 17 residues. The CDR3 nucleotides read TGTGCCAGCAGTTTATCCCCAGGGGGCGGGAGGACCGGGGAGCTGTTTTTT. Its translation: CASSLSPGGGRTGELFF.

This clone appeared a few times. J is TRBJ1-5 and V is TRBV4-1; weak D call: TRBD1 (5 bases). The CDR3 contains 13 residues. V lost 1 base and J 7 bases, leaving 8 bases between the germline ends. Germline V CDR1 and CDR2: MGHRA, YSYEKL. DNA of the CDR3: TGCGCCAGCAGCCAAGTAGGGGTCCAGCCCCAGCATTTT. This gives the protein CASSQVGVQPQHF.

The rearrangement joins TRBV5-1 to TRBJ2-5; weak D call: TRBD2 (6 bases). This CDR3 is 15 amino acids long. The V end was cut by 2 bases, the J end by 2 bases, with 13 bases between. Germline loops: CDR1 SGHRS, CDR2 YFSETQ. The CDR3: CASSFVAAPQETQYF. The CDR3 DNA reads TGCGCCAGCAGCTTCGTAGCGGCCCCTCAAGAGACCCAGTACTTC.